A single sample gave rise to the 6 T cell receptor beta chains below, sequenced in a study of T cells after yellow fever vaccination. TCRdb reprocessed the 5' RACE reads with MiXCR, giving one entry per CDR3 protein. Found here are approximately 300,000 distinct CDR3 sequences, around 7% of them singletons; the top ten hold about 18%. The input for sequencing was PBMCs, taken roughly 47 days after the first yellow fever vaccination. The origin of the receptors is a man aged 18 to 29 who received the YFV17D yellow fever vaccine.

The chain links TRBV4-3 to TRBJ2-3; 7 bases align to TRBD2. CDR1 LGHNA and CDR2 YSLEER come from the germline V gene. J was trimmed by 2 bases and V by 5 bases; bases with no gene match: 7. CDR3 length: 15 amino acids. CDR3 sequence reads: CASSSYGDYTDTQYF. CDR3 nucleotide sequence: TGCGCCAGCAGCTCGTACGGGGACTACACAGATACGCAGTATTTT.

This sequence joins TRBV5-5 and TRBJ1-1; perhaps TRBD1 as D (5 bases). CDR3 size: 16 residues. Germline CDR1 SGHKS, CDR2 YYEKEE (reference sequence). V lost 0 bases to trimming and J lost 0 bases, with 12 bases between them. CDR3 sequence: CASSLVQGYMNTEAFF. The CDR3 bases are TGTGCCAGCAGCTTGGTTCAGGGATATATGAACACTGAAGCTTTCTTT.

The sample holds a few counts of this clonotype. The chain combines TRBV12-3 or TRBV12-4 with TRBJ1-2, with D possibly TRBD1 on 6 matching bases. V lost 5 bases and J 8 bases, leaving 15 bases between the germline ends. There are 13 residues in the CDR3. The CDR3 loop is CASSTTGTQGYTF. CDR3 DNA sequence: TGTGCCAGCAGTACTACAGGGACTCAGGGCTACACCTTC.

This clonotype was seen more than once but under ten times. The gene calls are TRBV19 and TRBJ2-6; 11 bases are shared with TRBD1. J gave up 5 bases and V 4 bases, and 7 bases lay outside the gene matches. Looked up from germline, CDR1 is LNHDA and CDR2 is SQIVND (reference sequence). The CDR3 consists of 17 residues. DNA for the CDR3: TGTGCCAGTAGTAGCTGGGACAGGGGGTCCTGGGCCAACGTCCTGACTTTC. Translating gives CASSSWDRGSWANVLTF.

Many counts were recorded for this clonotype. V and J are TRBV18 and TRBJ2-3; possible D gene TRBD1, 6 bases. V lost 3 bases and J lost 3, with 16 bases in between. This CDR3 is 16 amino acids long. The germline gives CDR1 KGHSH, CDR2 LQKENI. The CDR3 DNA reads TGTGCCAGCTCACCGACTGACAGGTTCTTGACAGATACGCAGTATTTT. It specifies CASSPTDRFLTDTQYF.

The chain joins TRBV12-5 to TRBJ1-3; D unresolved. The V end lost 1 base, the J end lost 3 bases, and 16 bases lay between the germline ends. The CDR3 covers 17 residues. Looked up from germline, CDR1 is LGHNT and CDR2 is FRNRAP. CDR3 in DNA: TGTGCTAGTGGTTTGGCCGCCCCCCCTGAAAGTGGAAACACCATATATTTT. Encoded protein: CASGLAAPPESGNTIYF.